This TCR beta chain was profiled in a study of CD4 and CD8 cells across lung adenocarcinoma regions listed by TCRdb under 2018. Regarding the study in general: The study compared tumor centers with tumor margins to examine intratumor heterogeneity of the T cell receptor repertoire.

The donors were patients who had localized lung adenocarcinoma, which is a subtype of non-small cell lung cancer. These samples came from the margins of localized lung adenocarcinomas. For TCR repertoire analysis, CD4+ T cells taken from tumor tissue were profiled apart from CD8+ T cells. The library came from PCR. Sequenced using a HiSeq X Ten. The raw public reads went through TCRdb reprocessing: fastp at Q25, MiXCR clone calling, in-frame beta chains kept. Identical CDR3 proteins give one entry, which carries the most common genes and DNA. The sample table contains approximately 9,600 distinct CDR3 sequences; only one count was recorded for around 43% of them. The ten most abundant clones make up around 17% of the sample. As for this clonotype: This receptor's antigen is unknown. The conserved phenylalanine or tryptophan normally closing the CDR3 is absent here, so this likely arose from a read error. Because the CDR3's place on the DNA is in doubt, the DNA is left out and the CDR3 is given as listed by TCRdb.

Both ends counted, the CDR3 spans 8 residues. CDR1 and CDR2, per the germline V gene, are MNHNS and SASEGT. The receptor was isolated from a female donor with lung adenocarcinoma. The CD4 and CD8 labels of this study may be unreliable. The sequencing sample was made of CD4+ T cells from the margin of a lung tumor. The sample's cell subset or site label, in plain terms: tumor margin region. The sequence links TRBV6-1 to TRBJ2-6; TRBD2, the table's D call, lacks a check against the DNA. This receptor carries the CDR3 CASDDAGG.